The present TCR beta chain was sequenced within a study of T cells in Graves' hyperthyroidism and ophthalmopathy. V was shortened by 7 bases and J by 0 bases, with 10 bases between the two germline ends. CDR1 MDHEN and CDR2 SYDVKM come from the germline V gene. The CDR3 is 14 amino acids. This clonotype was picked up many times. There were TCR beta CDR3 regions amplified from RNA transcripts. In the first-round RT-PCR of the TCR CDR3, the HTBI primer set was used. MiXCR was run by TCRdb on the multiplex PCR reads, yielding one entry per CDR3 protein. The repertoire includes about 360,000 distinct CDR3 sequences, about 13% of them detected once, and about 9.1% sits in the top ten.

Sequencing input: blood. The chain employs TRBV28 and TRBJ1-3, with D possibly TRBD1 on 5 matching bases. This clonotype originated in a woman aged 18 to 35 with Graves' hyperthyroidism. The CDR3 is CASKGGTSGNTIYF. CDR3 DNA sequence: TGTGCCAGCAAAGGAGGGACCTCTGGAAACACCATATATTTT.